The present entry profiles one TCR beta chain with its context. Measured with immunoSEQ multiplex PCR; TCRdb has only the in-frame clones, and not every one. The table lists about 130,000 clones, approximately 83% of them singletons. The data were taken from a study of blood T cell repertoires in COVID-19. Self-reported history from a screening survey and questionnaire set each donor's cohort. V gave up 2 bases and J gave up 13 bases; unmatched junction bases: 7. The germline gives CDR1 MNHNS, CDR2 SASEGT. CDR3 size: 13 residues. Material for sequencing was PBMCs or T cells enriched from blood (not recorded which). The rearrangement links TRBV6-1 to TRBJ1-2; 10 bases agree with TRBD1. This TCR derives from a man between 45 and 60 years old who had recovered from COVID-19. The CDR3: CASSETGQGSSTF. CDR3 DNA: TGTGCCAGCAGTGAAACGGGACAGGGGAGCTCCACCTTC.